These 7 T cell receptor beta chains originate from one sample sequenced in a study of T-cell memory formation after mild COVID-19. TCRdb reprocessed the 5' RACE reads via MiXCR and lists one record per CDR3 protein. The data show fewer than 550,000 distinct CDR3 sequences, 20% seen once. Sequenced sample: PBMCs or a T cell subset sorted from them (not recorded which). Receptors were obtained from an adult woman who had mild COVID-19 (a few samples of this study predate the infection). Cell type and time point are not known.

The gene calls are TRBV7-8 and TRBJ2-1; the match to TRBD1 covers 10 bases. Germline V gene data show CDR1 as SGHVS and CDR2 as FQNEAQ. V gave up 5 bases and J gave up 6 bases; unmatched junction bases: 7. CDR3 size: 15 residues. The CDR3 DNA reads as TGTGCCAGCAGCCGACAGGGGGACAGGGGCAATGAGCAGTTCTTC. This sequence encodes CASSRQGDRGNEQFF.

The V call is TRBV3-1, the J call TRBJ2-3, with D unclear. The CDR3 runs 15 residues. Germline values: CDR1 LGHDT, CDR2 YNNKEL (reference sequence). The germline V and J ends were trimmed by 2 bases and 3 bases, with 12 bases remaining between them. CDR3 nucleotide sequence: TGTGCCAGCAGCCAATTTTTGGATGGGACAGATACGCAGTATTTT. Its translation is CASSQFLDGTDTQYF.

The chain carries TRBV5-6 and TRBJ2-2; perhaps TRBD2 as D (6 bases). CDR1 and CDR2 from the germline V gene are SGHDT and YYEEEE. Trimming shortened V by 7 bases and J by 1 base, and 11 bases separated the two germline ends. CDR3 length: 14 amino acids. CDR3 sequence reads: CASSGGENTGELFF. In nucleotides, the CDR3 is TGTGCCAGCTCTGGAGGGGAGAACACCGGGGAGCTGTTTTTT.

This clonotype has more than one count but fewer than ten. The gene calls are TRBV5-1 and TRBJ1-1; 7 nucleotides align to TRBD1. The CDR3 consists of 14 residues. Germline V CDR1 and CDR2: SGHRS, YFSETQ. J gave up 8 bases and V 0 bases, and 7 bases lay outside the gene matches. CDR3 amino acids: CASSLGEGAEEAFF. The CDR3 coding sequence is TGCGCCAGCAGCTTGGGAGAGGGGGCGGAAGAAGCTTTCTTT.

The chain is built from TRBV20-1 and TRBJ2-7, with D perhaps TRBD1 (6 bases). Per germline, CDR1 DFQATT and CDR2 SNEGSKA (reference sequence). The V gene lost 3 bases and the J gene lost 2 bases, with 11 bases spanning the gap. This CDR3 contains 13 residues. Written as DNA, the CDR3 is TGCAGTGCTAGCCCCGGACAGACCTACGAGCAGTACTTC. Its translation: CSASPGQTYEQYF.

This clonotype was seen more than once but under ten times. In DNA form, the CDR3 reads TGTGCCACCAGCTCGACAGAAGTCTTAGCACAATCGACCGGGGAGCTGTTTTTT. It is translated as CATSSTEVLAQSTGELFF. The V call is TRBV15, the J call TRBJ2-2, with D possibly being TRBD1 (5 bases). V was cut by 5 bases and J by 5 bases, with 24 bases left in between. CDR3 size: 18 residues. Germline CDR1 LNHNV, CDR2 YYDKDF (reference sequence).

This clonotype has more than one count but fewer than ten. V usage is TRBV7-6 and J usage is TRBJ2-3, with D maybe TRBD1 (5 bases). V was trimmed by 3 bases and J by 4 bases, leaving 11 bases between them. Germline assignment: CDR1 SGHVS and CDR2 FNYEAQ. The CDR3 runs to 14 residues. The CDR3 here is CASSLVQGPDTQYF. In nucleotides, the CDR3 is TGTGCCAGCAGCTTGGTTCAGGGCCCAGATACGCAGTATTTT. The full variable domain, with the rest looked up from reference TRBV7-6 and TRBJ2-3, is GAGVSQSPRYKVTKRGQDVALRCDPISGHVSLYWYRQALGQGPEFLTYFNYEAQQDKSGLPNDRFSAERPEGSISTLTIQRTEQRDSAMYRCASSLVQGPDTQYFGPGTRLTVL.